The 15 T cell receptor beta chains given below trace back to one sample, sequenced in a study of CD8 T cells in ankylosing spondylitis (dated by TCRdb to the late 2010s). Library method: 5' RACE. The sequencing machine was an Illumina HiSeq 2500. TCRdb reran the public reads through fastp at Q25 and MiXCR, keeping productive beta chains. Each record represents a unique CDR3 protein, reported with the most common genes and DNA among its rows. The sample table contains under 250,000 distinct CDR3 sequences; only one count was recorded for more than 9% of them. The ten largest clones take up 2.6% of the sample. Sample: blood, either unsorted or a sorted T cell fraction (not recorded which). The receptors were sampled from a male donor with ankylosing spondylitis or in good health (not recorded which).

The table lists this clonotype with many counts. The rearrangement links TRBV4-1 to TRBJ2-7; TRBD2 aligns across 9 bases. J was trimmed by 5 bases and V by 0 bases; bases with no gene match: 8. CDR1 and CDR2 from the germline V gene are MGHRA and YSYEKL. The CDR3 length is 16 residues. The CDR3 DNA sequence: TGCGCCAGCAGCCAAGAGTCTAGCGGGATAGGGAACGAGCAGTACTTC. This translates into CASSQESSGIGNEQYF.

This clonotype came up many times. CDR3 coding DNA: TGCGCCAGCAGCTTGGGACCTGGCGGGCCGTACGAGCAGTACTTC. Protein: CASSLGPGGPYEQYF. The chain carries TRBV5-1 and TRBJ2-7, with a weak D call TRBD2 (5 bases). Germline loops: CDR1 SGHRS, CDR2 YFSETQ. Trimming removed 0 bases from V and 4 bases from J, with 14 bases in between. CDR3 length equals 15 residues.

This clonotype was detected a few times. The chain carries TRBV10-2 and TRBJ2-1; TRBD2 matches at 8 bases. The CDR3 consists of 16 residues. The germline gives CDR1 WSHSY, CDR2 SAAADI. V shed 3 bases and J 5 bases; nucleotides not matched to a gene: 9. The CDR3 DNA reads as TGCGCCAGCAGTGATCCGACTAGCGCCTACGACAATGAGCAGTTCTTC. It is translated as CASSDPTSAYDNEQFF.

This clonotype was observed many times. J is TRBJ1-2 and V is TRBV24-1; D may be TRBD1 (5 bases). This CDR3 spans 13 amino acids. The V and J ends lost 2 bases and 7 bases respectively, with 10 bases between them. From germline, CDR1 is KGHDR and CDR2 SFDVKD. The CDR3 here is CATSDSQGIGYTF. CDR3 nucleotide sequence: TGTGCCACCAGTGATTCTCAGGGAATTGGCTACACCTTC.

V gene TRBV20-1 combines with J gene TRBJ2-5, with TRBD2 matching over 10 bases. The V segment lost 6 bases and the J segment 2 bases; nucleotides outside the gene matches: 9. CDR3 length: 15 amino acids. In germline, CDR1 is DFQATT, CDR2 SNEGSKA (reference sequence). CDR3 amino acids: CSAHPTTSGQETQYF. DNA for the CDR3: TGCAGTGCCCATCCTACGACTAGCGGGCAAGAGACCCAGTACTTC.

This clonotype has at least ten counts. The chain combines TRBV12-3 or TRBV12-4 with TRBJ1-1; D unclear. Trimming took off 3 bases at V and 2 bases at J, with 1 base between the two ends. This CDR3 is 11 amino acids long. The CDR3 DNA follows: TGTGCCAGCAGTTTTAACACTGAAGCTTTCTTT. Translation: CASSFNTEAFF.

CDR3 bases: TGTGCCAGCAGCCCCCGACTGAACTTGAACACTGAAGCTTTCTTT. Protein: CASSPRLNLNTEAFF. The chain recombines TRBV11-3 with TRBJ1-1, with unresolved D. V shed 5 bases and J shed 0 bases, with 13 bases lying between them. CDR3 length: 15 amino acids. Germline V gene data show CDR1 as SGHNT and CDR2 as YENEEA.

This clonotype has only a few counts. The chain joins TRBV11-2 to TRBJ2-7, with 7 bases matching TRBD1. CDR3 size: 15 residues. Germline-derived CDR1 and CDR2 are SGHAT and FQNNGV. V shed 4 bases, J shed 3 bases, and the junction held 9 bases outside the gene matches. DNA of the CDR3: TGTGCCAGCAGCTCGGAGAGGGGACAGAGCTACGAGCAGTACTTC. Its protein product is CASSSERGQSYEQYF.

In DNA form, the CDR3 reads TGCAGTGCTAGAGACCCGACTAGGCCCTTTTACAATGAGCAGTTCTTC. Encoded protein: CSARDPTRPFYNEQFF. The chain is built from TRBV20-1 and TRBJ2-1; weak D call: TRBD2 (6 bases). The CDR3 sequence is 16 residues long. The V gene lost 0 bases and the J gene lost 4 bases, with 16 bases spanning the gap. Germline CDR1 is DFQATT and CDR2 is SNEGSKA (reference sequence).

V and J are TRBV10-1 and TRBJ2-5, with a possible D match to TRBD1 (6 bases). Germline V gene data show CDR1 as WNHNN and CDR2 as SYGVQD (reference sequence). V dropped 0 bases and J dropped 2 bases, with 10 bases sitting between them. CDR3 size: 15 residues. For the CDR3, the DNA is TGCGCCAGCAGTGAGTCTACAGGGCCGCAAGAGACCCAGTACTTC. Its protein product is CASSESTGPQETQYF.

This chain joins TRBV2 and TRBJ2-4; maybe TRBD2 (7 bases). V lost 5 bases and J 8 bases, leaving 10 bases between the germline ends. This CDR3 contains 12 residues. Germline lookup yields CDR1 SNHLY and CDR2 FYNNEI. The DNA for the CDR3 is TGTGCCAGCAGTCAAGGGGGGGACATTCAGTACTTC. Translating gives CASSQGGDIQYF.

This clonotype was seen ten or more times. The gene calls are TRBV30 and TRBJ2-7; D remains unclear. Germline CDR1 is GTSNPN and CDR2 is SVGIG (reference sequence). V shed 2 bases and J shed 5 bases, with 7 bases lying between them. The CDR3 is made up of 11 amino acids. The DNA of the CDR3 is TGTGCCTGGAGTCCGTTGGACGAGCAGTACTTC. Translating gives CAWSPLDEQYF. The full variable domain, rest sourced from reference TRBV30 and TRBJ2-7, is SQTIHQWPATLVQPVGSPLSLECTVEGTSNPNLYWYRQAAGRGLQLLFYSVGIGQISSEVPQNLSASRPQDRQFILSSKKLLLSDSGFYLCAWSPLDEQYFGPGTRLTVT.

This chain links TRBV30 with TRBJ2-7; 8 positions match TRBD1. Losses at the gene ends were 4 bases for V and 2 bases for J; bases not matched to a gene: 10. Germline CDR1 reads GTSNPN; CDR2 reads SVGIG (reference sequence). The CDR3 is 15 amino acids. CDR3: CAWTPDRGFTYEQYF. CDR3 bases: TGTGCCTGGACCCCCGACAGGGGCTTTACCTACGAGCAGTACTTC.

The chain has TRBV10-3 and TRBJ1-1; 7 nucleotides align to TRBD1. V was clipped by 6 bases and J by 2 bases; unmatched bases: 9. Per the germline V gene, CDR1 is ENHRY and CDR2 is SYGVKD. There are 15 residues in the CDR3. The CDR3 nucleotides read TGTGCCATCAGCCCCCGGGACAGCCGAAACACTGAAGCTTTCTTT. Its translation: CAISPRDSRNTEAFF.

This clonotype was detected many times. This chain connects TRBV5-1 to TRBJ2-1; D possibly corresponds to TRBD1 (5 bases). The V end was cut by 0 bases, the J end by 4 bases, with 11 bases between. Germline V lookup: CDR1 SGHRS, CDR2 YFSETQ. CDR3 length equals 15 residues. The CDR3, as DNA: TGCGCCAGCAGCTTGGAGTATGGGGCATACAATGAGCAGTTCTTC. Encoded protein: CASSLEYGAYNEQFF. Based on the CDR3 plus reference TRBV5-1 and TRBJ2-1, the full variable domain is KAGVTQTPRYLIKTRGQQVTLSCSPISGHRSVSWYQQTPGQGLQFLFEYFSETQRNKGNFPGRFSGRQFSNSRSEMNVSTLELGDSALYLCASSLEYGAYNEQFFGPGTRLTVL.